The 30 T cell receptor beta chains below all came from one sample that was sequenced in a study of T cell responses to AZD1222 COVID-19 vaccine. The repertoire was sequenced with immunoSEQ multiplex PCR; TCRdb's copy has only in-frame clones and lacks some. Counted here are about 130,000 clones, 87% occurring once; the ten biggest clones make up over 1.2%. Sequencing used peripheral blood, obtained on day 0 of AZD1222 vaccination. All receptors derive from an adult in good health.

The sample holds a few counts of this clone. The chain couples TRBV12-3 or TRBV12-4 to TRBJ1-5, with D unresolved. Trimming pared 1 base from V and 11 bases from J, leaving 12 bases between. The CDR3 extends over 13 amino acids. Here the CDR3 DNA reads TGTGCCAGCAGTTTAGGAGCCGTCGGGTCCCAGCATTTT. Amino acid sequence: CASSLGAVGSQHF.

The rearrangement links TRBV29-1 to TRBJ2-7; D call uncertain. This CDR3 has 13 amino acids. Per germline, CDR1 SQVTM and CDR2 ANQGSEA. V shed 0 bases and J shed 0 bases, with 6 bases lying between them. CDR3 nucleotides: TGCAGCGTTGAAGACAGGAGCTCCTACGAGCAGTACTTC. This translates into CSVEDRSSYEQYF.

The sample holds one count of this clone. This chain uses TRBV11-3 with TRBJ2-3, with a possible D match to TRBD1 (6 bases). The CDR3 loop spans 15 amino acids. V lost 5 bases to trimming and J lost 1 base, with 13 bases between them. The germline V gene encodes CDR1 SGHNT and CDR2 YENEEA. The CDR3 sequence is CASSPQGSGTDTQYF. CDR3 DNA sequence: TGTGCCAGCAGCCCACAGGGCTCTGGCACAGATACGCAGTATTTT.

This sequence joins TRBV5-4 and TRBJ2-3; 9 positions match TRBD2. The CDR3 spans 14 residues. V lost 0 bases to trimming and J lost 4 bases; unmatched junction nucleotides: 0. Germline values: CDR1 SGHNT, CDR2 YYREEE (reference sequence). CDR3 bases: TGTGCCAGCAGCTTGGGCGGGGGGGCAGATACGCAGTATTTT. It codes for CASSLGGGADTQYF.

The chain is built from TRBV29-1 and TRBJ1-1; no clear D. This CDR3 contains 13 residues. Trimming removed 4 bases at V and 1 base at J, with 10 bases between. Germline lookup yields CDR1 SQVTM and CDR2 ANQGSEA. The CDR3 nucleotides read TGCAGCGTTGCCCGGGGTAAGAACACTGAAGCTTTCTTT. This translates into CSVARGKNTEAFF.

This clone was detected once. CDR3 sequence reads: CASSLGQGDAGELFF. The CDR3 nucleotides are TGCGCCAGCAGCCTGGGACAGGGCGACGCCGGGGAGCTGTTTTTT. This chain joins TRBV10-2 and TRBJ2-2; TRBD1 matches 9 bases. Germline V gene lookup returns CDR1 WSHSY and CDR2 SAAADI. V lost 6 bases to trimming and J lost 6 bases; unmatched junction nucleotides: 8. This CDR3 spans 15 amino acids.

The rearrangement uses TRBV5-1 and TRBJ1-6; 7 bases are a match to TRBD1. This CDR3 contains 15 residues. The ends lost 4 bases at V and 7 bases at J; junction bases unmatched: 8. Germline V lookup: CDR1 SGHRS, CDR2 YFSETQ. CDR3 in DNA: TGCGCCAGCAGCATCCGGGACAGTAGGAATTCACCCCTCCACTTT. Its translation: CASSIRDSRNSPLHF.

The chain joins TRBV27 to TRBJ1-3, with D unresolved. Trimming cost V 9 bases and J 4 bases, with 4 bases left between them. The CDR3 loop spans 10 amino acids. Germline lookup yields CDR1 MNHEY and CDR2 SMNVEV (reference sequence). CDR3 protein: CARRGNTIYF. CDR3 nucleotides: TGTGCCAGACGGGGAAACACCATATATTTT.

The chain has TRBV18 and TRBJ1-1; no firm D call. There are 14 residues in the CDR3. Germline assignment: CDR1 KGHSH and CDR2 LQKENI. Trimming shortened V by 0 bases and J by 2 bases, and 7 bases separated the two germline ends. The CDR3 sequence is CASSPPRPNTEAFF. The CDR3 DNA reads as TGTGCCAGCTCACCACCGAGGCCAAACACTGAAGCTTTCTTT.

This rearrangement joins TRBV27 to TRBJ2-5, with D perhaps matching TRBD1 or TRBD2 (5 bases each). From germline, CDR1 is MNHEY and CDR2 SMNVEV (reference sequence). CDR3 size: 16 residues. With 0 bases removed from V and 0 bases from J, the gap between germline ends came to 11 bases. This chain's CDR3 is CASSLSTGRNQETQYF. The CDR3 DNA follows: TGTGCCAGCAGTTTATCTACGGGACGCAACCAAGAGACCCAGTACTTC.

The CDR3 here is CASSHGTENTGELFF. CDR3 bases: TGTGCCAGCAGCCACGGGACAGAGAACACCGGGGAGCTGTTTTTT. V usage is TRBV3-1 (or the pseudogene TRBV3-2) and J usage is TRBJ2-2; 7 bases are a match to TRBD1. V was clipped by 3 bases and J by 1 base; unmatched bases: 2. CDR1 and CDR2 (germline): LGHDT, YNNKEL (reference sequence). This CDR3 spans 15 amino acids.

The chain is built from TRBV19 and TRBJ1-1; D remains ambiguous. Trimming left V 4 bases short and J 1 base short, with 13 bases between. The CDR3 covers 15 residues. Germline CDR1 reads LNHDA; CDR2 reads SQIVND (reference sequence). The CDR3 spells CASSKDPRGNTEAFF. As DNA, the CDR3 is TGTGCCAGTAGTAAAGACCCTCGGGGGAACACTGAAGCTTTCTTT.

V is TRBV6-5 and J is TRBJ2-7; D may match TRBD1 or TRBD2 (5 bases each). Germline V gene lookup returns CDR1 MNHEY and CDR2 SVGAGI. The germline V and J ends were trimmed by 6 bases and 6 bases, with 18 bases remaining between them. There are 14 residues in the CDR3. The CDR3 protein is CASRRDGGGGEQYF. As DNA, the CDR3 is TGTGCCAGCAGGAGGGACGGTGGGGGTGGCGAGCAGTACTTC.

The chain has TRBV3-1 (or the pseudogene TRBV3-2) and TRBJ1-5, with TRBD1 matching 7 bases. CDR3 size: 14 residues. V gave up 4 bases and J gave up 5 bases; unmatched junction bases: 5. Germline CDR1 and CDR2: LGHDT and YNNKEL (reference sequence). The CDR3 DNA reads TGTGCCAGCAGCCTCGGACAGGTGGATCAGCCCCAGCATTTT. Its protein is CASSLGQVDQPQHF.

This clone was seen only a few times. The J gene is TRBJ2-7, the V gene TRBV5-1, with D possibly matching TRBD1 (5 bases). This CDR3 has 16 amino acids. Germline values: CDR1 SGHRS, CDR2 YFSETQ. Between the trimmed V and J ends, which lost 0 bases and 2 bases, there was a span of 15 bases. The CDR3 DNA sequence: TGCGCCAGCAGCTTGGCAGCAGGGCCAACAACCTACGAGCAGTACTTC. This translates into CASSLAAGPTTYEQYF.

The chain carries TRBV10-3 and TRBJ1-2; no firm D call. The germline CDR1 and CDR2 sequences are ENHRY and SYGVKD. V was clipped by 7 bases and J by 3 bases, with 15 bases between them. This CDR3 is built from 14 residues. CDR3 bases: TGTGCCATCACCAGAGGTGGCGGAGACTATGGCTACACCTTC. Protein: CAITRGGGDYGYTF.

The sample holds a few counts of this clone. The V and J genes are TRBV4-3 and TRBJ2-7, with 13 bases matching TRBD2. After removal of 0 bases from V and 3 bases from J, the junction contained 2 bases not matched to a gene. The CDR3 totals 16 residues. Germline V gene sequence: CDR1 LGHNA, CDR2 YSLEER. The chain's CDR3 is CASSQEGLAGNYEQYF. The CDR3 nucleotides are TGCGCCAGCAGCCAAGAGGGACTAGCGGGGAACTACGAGCAGTACTTC.

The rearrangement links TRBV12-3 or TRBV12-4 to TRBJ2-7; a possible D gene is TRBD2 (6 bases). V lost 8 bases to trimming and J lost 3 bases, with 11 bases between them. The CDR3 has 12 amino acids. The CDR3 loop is CASRQGGYEQYF. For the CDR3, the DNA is TGTGCCAGCCGGCAGGGAGGCTACGAGCAGTACTTC.

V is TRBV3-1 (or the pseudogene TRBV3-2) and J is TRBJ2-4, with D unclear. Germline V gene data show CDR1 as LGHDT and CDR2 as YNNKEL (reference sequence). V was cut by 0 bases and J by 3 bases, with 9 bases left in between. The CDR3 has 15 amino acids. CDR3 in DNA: TGTGCCAGCAGCCAAGATGGGGTGGGCAAAAACATTCAGTACTTC. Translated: CASSQDGVGKNIQYF.

The CDR3 bases are TGTGCCAGCAGCCAAGGGACAGGCAATCAGCCCCAGCATTTT. Its translation: CASSQGTGNQPQHF. V gene TRBV3-1 (or the pseudogene TRBV3-2) combines with J gene TRBJ1-5; weak D call: TRBD1 (6 bases). The V end lost 1 base, the J end lost 2 bases, and 6 bases lay between the germline ends. This CDR3 region has 14 residues. Germline CDR1 LGHDT, CDR2 YNNKEL (reference sequence).

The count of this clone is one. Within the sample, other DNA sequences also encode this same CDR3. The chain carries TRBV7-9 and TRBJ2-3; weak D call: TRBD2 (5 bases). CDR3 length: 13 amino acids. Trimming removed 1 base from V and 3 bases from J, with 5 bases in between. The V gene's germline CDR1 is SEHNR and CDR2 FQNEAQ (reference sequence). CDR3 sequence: CASSLGGTDTQYF. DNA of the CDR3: TGTGCCAGCAGCTTAGGCGGGACAGATACGCAGTATTTT. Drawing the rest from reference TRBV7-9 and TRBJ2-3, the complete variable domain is DTGVSQNPRHKITKRGQNVTFRCDPISEHNRLYWYRQTLGQGPEFLTYFQNEAQLEKSRLLSDRFSAERPKGSFSTLEIQRTEQGDSAMYLCASSLGGTDTQYFGPGTRLTVL.

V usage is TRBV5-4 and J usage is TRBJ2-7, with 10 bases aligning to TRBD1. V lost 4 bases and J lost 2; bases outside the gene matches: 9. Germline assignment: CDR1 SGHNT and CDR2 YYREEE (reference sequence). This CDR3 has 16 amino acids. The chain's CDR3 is CASSPRGGQGTYEQYF. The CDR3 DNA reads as TGTGCCAGCAGCCCTAGGGGGGGACAGGGGACCTACGAGCAGTACTTC.

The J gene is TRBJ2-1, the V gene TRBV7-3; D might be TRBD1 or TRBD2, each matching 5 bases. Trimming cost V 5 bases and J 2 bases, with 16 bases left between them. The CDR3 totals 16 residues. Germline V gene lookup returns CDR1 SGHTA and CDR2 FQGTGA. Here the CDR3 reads CASSAGALGPYNEQFF. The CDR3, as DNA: TGTGCCAGCAGCGCCGGGGCCCTAGGACCCTACAATGAGCAGTTCTTC.

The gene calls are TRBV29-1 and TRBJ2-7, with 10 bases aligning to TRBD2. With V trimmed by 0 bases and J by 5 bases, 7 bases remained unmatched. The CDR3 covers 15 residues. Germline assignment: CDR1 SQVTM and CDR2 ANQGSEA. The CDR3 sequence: CSVEDGTSVLDEQYF. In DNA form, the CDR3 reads TGCAGCGTTGAAGATGGGACTAGCGTCCTTGACGAGCAGTACTTC.

The CDR3 here is CASSGGSASGQPQHF. For the CDR3, the DNA is TGTGCCAGTTCAGGGGGGTCCGCCTCAGGACAGCCCCAGCATTTT. The J gene is TRBJ1-5, the V gene TRBV19; 7 positions match TRBD1. The trim removed 8 bases at V and 7 bases at J, leaving 14 bases unmatched. Per germline, CDR1 LNHDA and CDR2 SQIVND (reference sequence). The CDR3 runs to 15 residues.

The CDR3 spells CASSQKTSGKSTDTQYF. CDR3 DNA sequence: TGTGCCAGCAGCCAAAAGACTAGCGGGAAAAGCACAGATACGCAGTATTTT. The rearrangement joins TRBV3-1 (or the pseudogene TRBV3-2) to TRBJ2-3; TRBD2 agrees at 11 bases. The germline gives CDR1 LGHDT, CDR2 YNNKEL (reference sequence). The length of the CDR3 is 17 residues. The trim removed 2 bases at V and 0 bases at J, leaving 4 bases unmatched.

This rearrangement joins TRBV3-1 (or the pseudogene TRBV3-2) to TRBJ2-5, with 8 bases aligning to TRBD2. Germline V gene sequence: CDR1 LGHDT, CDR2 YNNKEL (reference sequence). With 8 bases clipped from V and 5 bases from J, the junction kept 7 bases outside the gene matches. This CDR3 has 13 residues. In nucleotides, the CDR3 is TGTGCCAGCGAACTCGGGGGGGCGGAGACCCAGTACTTC. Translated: CASELGGAETQYF.

The CDR3 bases are TGTGCCAGCAGCCCCCGCAGGGGTCGGGTCTCCTACAATGAGCAGTTCTTC. Its protein is CASSPRRGRVSYNEQFF. The chain links TRBV28 to TRBJ2-1; D might be TRBD1 (6 bases). CDR3 size: 17 residues. The germline gives CDR1 MDHEN, CDR2 SYDVKM. The ends were cut back, 6 bases at V and 0 bases at J, with 18 bases in the middle.

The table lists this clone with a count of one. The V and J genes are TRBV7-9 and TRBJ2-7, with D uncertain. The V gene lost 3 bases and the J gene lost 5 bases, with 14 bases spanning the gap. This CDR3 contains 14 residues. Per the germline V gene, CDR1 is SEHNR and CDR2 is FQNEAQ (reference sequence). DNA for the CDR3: TGTGCCAGCAGCTTTACCGGACCGCTGGACGAGCAGTACTTC. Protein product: CASSFTGPLDEQYF.

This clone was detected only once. CDR3: CASRRDSYEQYF. The DNA of the CDR3 is TGTGCCAGTAGACGCGACAGCTACGAGCAGTACTTC. The chain employs TRBV19 and TRBJ2-7, with D perhaps TRBD1 (5 bases). The CDR3 sequence is 12 residues long. The V end was cut by 6 bases, the J end by 3 bases, with 9 bases between. CDR1 is LNHDA, CDR2 SQIVND, per germline (reference sequence).